The T cell receptor beta chain under discussion was sequenced for a study of blood T cells in healthy people across ages. Next came a second PCR, run for about 6 to 12 cycles, which used a sample-barcoded 5' primer along with a J-beta primer mix. TCRdb recomputed calls from the 5' RACE reads with MiXCR, one row per CDR3 protein. The data show about 830,000 distinct CDR3 sequences, with roughly 64% seen just once and around 22% held by the top ten. This clonotype was observed a handful of times. The CDR3 runs to 12 residues. V lost 2 bases and J 5 bases, leaving 4 bases between the germline ends. CDR1 is SGHAT and CDR2 is FQDESV in the germline V gene (reference sequence).

J is TRBJ2-1 and V is TRBV11-1; no reliable D call. The sequenced sample was blood. The clonotype originates from a young man in good health. CDR3 coding DNA: TGTGCCAGCAGCTTACCTGACAATGAGCAGTTCTTC. Translating it yields CASSLPDNEQFF.